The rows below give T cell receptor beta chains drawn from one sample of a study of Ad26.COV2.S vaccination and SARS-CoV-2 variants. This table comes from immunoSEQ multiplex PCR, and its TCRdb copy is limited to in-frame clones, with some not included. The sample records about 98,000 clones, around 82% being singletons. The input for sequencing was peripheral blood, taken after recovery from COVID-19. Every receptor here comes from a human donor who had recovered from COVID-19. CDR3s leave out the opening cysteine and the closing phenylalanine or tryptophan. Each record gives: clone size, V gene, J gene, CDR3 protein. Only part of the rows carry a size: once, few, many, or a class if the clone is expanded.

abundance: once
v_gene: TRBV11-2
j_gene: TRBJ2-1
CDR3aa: ASSYDQHREQF

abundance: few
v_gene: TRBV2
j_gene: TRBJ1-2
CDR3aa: ASTPGQGTNYGYT

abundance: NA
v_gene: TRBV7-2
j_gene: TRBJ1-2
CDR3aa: ASSLVGSGGYT

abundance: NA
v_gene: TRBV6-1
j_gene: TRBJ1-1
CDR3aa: ASSDQGFSEAF

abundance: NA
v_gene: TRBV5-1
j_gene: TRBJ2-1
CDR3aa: ASSLEWAEQF

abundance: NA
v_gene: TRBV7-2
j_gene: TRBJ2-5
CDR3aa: ASSLVATGAEETQY

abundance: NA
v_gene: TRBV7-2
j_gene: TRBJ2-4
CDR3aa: ASSLLSRGLRVAKNIQY

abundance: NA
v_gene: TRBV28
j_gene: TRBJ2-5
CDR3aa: ASSLRAGLGKETQY

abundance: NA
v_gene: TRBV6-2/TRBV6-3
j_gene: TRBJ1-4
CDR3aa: ASSPGTGGTEKLF

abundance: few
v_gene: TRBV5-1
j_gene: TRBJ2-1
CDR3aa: ASSSHNPYNEQF

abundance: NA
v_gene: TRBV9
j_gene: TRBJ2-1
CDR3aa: ASSVPTRSSYNEQF

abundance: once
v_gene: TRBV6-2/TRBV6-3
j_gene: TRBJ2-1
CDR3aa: ASSSLLVPLGEQF

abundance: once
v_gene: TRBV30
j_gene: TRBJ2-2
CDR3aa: ASTTQGQWDTGELF

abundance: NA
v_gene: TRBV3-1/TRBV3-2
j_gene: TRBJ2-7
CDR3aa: ASSGGSYEQY

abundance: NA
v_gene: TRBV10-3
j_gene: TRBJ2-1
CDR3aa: ATHPGTSVYNEQF